This T cell receptor beta chain was identified in a study of blood T cell repertoires in COVID-19. Whole-study context: Both acute and convalescent COVID-19 samples were obtained from the United States, Italy and Spain. Sources were T cells, B-cell-depleted T cells, or PBMCs; the material itself was cDNA or gDNA.

Original analysis: The authors estimated nucleated cell counts from reference gene primer amplification. Libraries were prepared by immunoSEQ multiplex PCR; TCRdb keeps only in-frame clonotypes and omits some of them. The DNA was the basis for D and trimming; V, J and clone size are from that table. Among some 150,000 clones listed, approximately 85% were seen once. CDR1 is SGHTA, CDR2 FQGTGA, per germline. J lost 8 bases, V lost 5 bases, and 11 bases had no gene match. This CDR3 is 16 amino acids long. Material: peripheral blood. The origin of this receptor is a man in his 60s who had recovered from COVID-19. The chain has TRBV7-3 and TRBJ2-3; TRBD2 matches at 12 bases. CDR3 region: CASSHRTSGEVGTQYF. For the CDR3, the DNA is TGTGCCAGCAGCCATCGGACTAGCGGGGAGGTCGGTACGCAGTATTTT.